The rows below give T cell receptor beta chains drawn from one sample of a study of cytomegalovirus exposure and HLA in healthy donors. Sequencing was performed with immunoSEQ multiplex PCR; in TCRdb, only in-frame clones are kept and a portion is missing. The sample yields about 78,000 clones, 90% to 97% seen once. Sequenced sample: PBMCs. These receptors originate from a man younger than 35 in good health and CMV-seropositive. Both conserved end residues are part of each CDR3. A D gene is named only where the DNA matches it firmly. The listing skips clone size in some rows; elsewhere it reads once, few, many or a size class.

j_gene | d_gene | abundance | v_gene | CDR3aa | CDR3nt
TRBJ2-7 | TRBD1 | . | TRBV10-1 | CASSEGRDSSYEQYF | TGCGCCAGCAGTGAGGGAAGGGACAGCTCCTACGAGCAGTACTTC
TRBJ2-6 | . | . | TRBV6-1 | CASSVESWGAGANVLTF | TGTGCCAGCAGTGTCGAATCGTGGGGAGCTGGGGCCAACGTCCTGACTTTC
TRBJ1-5 | TRBD1 | . | TRBV2 | CASREDRRNQPQHF | TGTGCCAGCAGGGAGGACAGGCGCAATCAGCCCCAGCATTTT
TRBJ1-1 | TRBD1 | . | TRBV25-1 | CASGQGATTEAFF | TGTGCCAGCGGACAGGGGGCGACGACTGAAGCTTTCTTT
TRBJ1-1 | . | once | TRBV6-5 | CASSPQIGTTEAFF | TGTGCCAGCAGTCCCCAAATTGGGACAACTGAAGCTTTCTTT
TRBJ2-7 | TRBD1 | . | TRBV7-9 | CASSTPRDRDLYEQYF | TGTGCCAGCAGCACTCCCCGGGACAGGGACCTTTACGAGCAGTACTTC
TRBJ2-3 | . | . | TRBV7-3 | CASSLAPRSTDTQYF | TGTGCCAGCAGCCTCGCCCCGAGATCCACAGATACGCAGTATTTT
TRBJ1-2 | . | . | TRBV27 | CASSLSPAGDGGYTF | TGTGCCAGCAGTTTATCGCCCGCAGGGGATGGTGGCTACACCTTC
TRBJ2-5 | . | . | TRBV5-1 | CASSSKDRPNAGETQYF | TGCGCCAGCAGCTCAAAGGACAGGCCGAACGCGGGGGAGACCCAGTACTTC
TRBJ2-1 | . | . | TRBV27 | CASTSHRARNEQFF | TGTGCCAGCACCTCCCATCGAGCGCGGAATGAGCAGTTCTTC
TRBJ2-7 | TRBD2 | . | TRBV28 | CASSPHFVTSGRMYEQYF | TGTGCCAGCAGTCCTCACTTTGTGACTAGCGGGAGGATGTACGAGCAGTACTTC
TRBJ2-1 | TRBD2 | once | TRBV7-9 | CASRGNGRLNEQFF | TGTGCCAGCAGGGGGAACGGGAGGCTAAATGAGCAGTTCTTC
TRBJ2-1 | . | . | TRBV27 | CASSPLGGDPEQFF | TGTGCCAGCAGTCCTCTAGGAGGGGACCCCGAGCAGTTCTTC
TRBJ1-1 | . | . | TRBV5-6 | CASSAAGLHTEAFF | TGTGCCAGCAGCGCAGCCGGACTCCACACTGAAGCTTTCTTT
TRBJ2-7 | . | . | TRBV6-5 | CASAFGGRNEQYF | TGTGCCAGCGCGTTTGGAGGGCGAAACGAGCAGTACTTC
TRBJ1-4 | TRBD1 | . | TRBV7-9 | CASSLWTGGLEKLFF | TGTGCCAGCAGCTTATGGACAGGGGGCCTGGAAAAACTGTTTTTT
TRBJ2-2 | TRBD1 | . | TRBV4-1 | CASSLPRIRTGGTGELFF | TGCGCCAGCAGCCTCCCCCGGATCCGGACAGGGGGTACCGGGGAGCTGTTTTTT
TRBJ2-2 | TRBD2 | once | TRBV2 | CAGGSGLQNTGELFF | TGTGCCGGGGGGTCGGGACTACAAAACACCGGGGAGCTGTTTTTT
TRBJ2-5 | . | . | TRBV27 | CASSLRGSGETQYF | TGTGCCAGCAGTTTAAGGGGTAGCGGAGAGACCCAGTACTTC
TRBJ2-1 | TRBD1 | . | TRBV19 | CASRQGPSGNEQFF | TGTGCCAGTCGACAGGGTCCTTCGGGCAATGAGCAGTTCTTC
TRBJ2-3 | TRBD2 | . | TRBV5-5 | CASSSRLAGITDTQYF | TGTGCCAGCAGCTCGCGACTAGCGGGGATCACAGATACGCAGTATTTT
TRBJ2-5 | . | . | TRBV4-1 | CASSQGPGWETQYF | TGCGCCAGCAGCCAAGGGCCCGGGTGGGAGACCCAGTACTTC
TRBJ2-7 | TRBD1 | . | TRBV19 | CASSSSWGQDGAYEQYF | TGTGCCAGTAGCTCCTCATGGGGACAGGACGGCGCCTACGAGCAGTACTTC
TRBJ1-2 | . | . | TRBV10-2 | CASSEGASGYTF | TGCGCCAGCAGTGAGGGGGCCAGTGGCTACACCTTC
TRBJ2-7 | . | . | TRBV21-1 | CASYGASYEQYF | TGTGCCAGCTACGGAGCGTCCTACGAGCAGTACTTC
TRBJ2-1 | TRBD2 | . | TRBV11-3 | CASSQTSGSIYEQFF | TGTGCCAGCAGCCAGACTAGCGGGAGTATCTATGAGCAGTTCTTC
TRBJ1-1 | . | once | TRBV21-1 | CASSKGIPGVTEAFF | TGTGCCAGCAGCAAAGGGATCCCGGGGGTCACTGAAGCTTTCTTT
TRBJ2-3 | TRBD1 | . | TRBV10-3 | CATRTGQVDTDTQYF | TGTGCCACCAGGACGGGACAGGTAGACACAGATACGCAGTATTTT
TRBJ2-3 | TRBD1 | . | TRBV5-6 | CASSLGTGISTQYF | TGTGCCAGCAGCTTAGGGACAGGGATTAGTACGCAGTATTTT
TRBJ1-5 | . | . | TRBV7-9 | CASSFSDSDLSNQPQHF | TGTGCCAGCAGCTTTTCCGATTCAGATTTGAGCAATCAGCCCCAGCATTTT
TRBJ2-7 | . | . | TRBV5-1 | CASSSGLSTYEQYF | TGCGCCAGCAGCTCGGGACTGTCTACCTACGAGCAGTACTTC
TRBJ2-1 | . | . | TRBV9 | CASSVDPAGPYNEQFF | TGTGCCAGCAGCGTAGATCCGGCGGGACCCTACAATGAGCAGTTCTTC
TRBJ2-6 | TRBD1 | . | TRBV5-5 | CASSRTTGGRFGANVLTF | TGTGCCAGCAGCAGGACGACAGGGGGCCGGTTCGGGGCCAACGTCCTGACTTTC
TRBJ2-7 | . | once | TRBV18 | CASSRSAVSEQYF | TGTGCCAGCTCACGGAGTGCAGTTTCCGAGCAGTACTTC
TRBJ1-5 | TRBD1 | . | TRBV19 | CASRKQGNSNQPQHF | TGTGCCAGTAGGAAACAGGGGAATAGCAATCAGCCCCAGCATTTT
TRBJ1-4 | TRBD1 | . | TRBV7-2 | CASSSRQGREKLFF | TGTGCCAGCAGCTCTAGACAGGGGCGAGAAAAACTGTTTTTT
TRBJ2-7 | TRBD2 | . | TRBV7-8 | CASSLARLAGVYEQYF | TGTGCCAGCAGCTTAGCGCGGCTAGCGGGAGTCTACGAGCAGTACTTC
TRBJ2-5 | . | . | TRBV28 | CASSLNRERETQYF | TGTGCCAGCAGTTTAAACAGGGAGAGGGAGACCCAGTACTTC
TRBJ2-3 | . | . | TRBV6-5 | CASSSTINDGDTQYF | TGTGCCAGCAGTTCCACTATCAACGACGGAGATACGCAGTATTTT
TRBJ1-2 | . | . | TRBV2 | CASRGNYGYTF | TGTGCCAGCAGGGGCAACTATGGCTACACCTTC
TRBJ1-2 | . | . | TRBV10-3 | CAISESPGKGYTF | TGTGCCATCAGTGAGTCTCCCGGGAAGGGCTACACCTTC
TRBJ2-5 | . | . | TRBV5-1 | CASSSQETQYF | TGCGCCAGCAGCTCTCAAGAGACCCAGTACTTC
TRBJ2-2 | TRBD2 | . | TRBV18 | CASSARAGDHTGELFF | TGTGCCAGCTCCGCTCGAGCGGGAGATCACACCGGGGAGCTGTTTTTT
TRBJ1-4 | . | . | TRBV28 | CASSLRQDIEKLFF | TGTGCCAGCAGTTTAAGACAGGACATAGAAAAACTGTTTTTT
TRBJ2-7 | . | . | TRBV29-1 | CSVSKPGFYEQYF | TGCAGCGTCTCGAAACCAGGGTTTTACGAGCAGTACTTC
TRBJ2-3 | TRBD1 | . | TRBV30 | CAWSRPGGPDTQYF | TGTGCCTGGAGTCGACCAGGGGGCCCAGATACGCAGTATTTT
TRBJ1-1 | . | . | TRBV5-1 | CASSLTSGGTEAFF | TGCGCCAGCAGCCTGACTTCCGGTGGTACAGAAGCTTTCTTT
TRBJ1-2 | TRBD1 | . | TRBV5-1 | CASSLGQGANYGYTF | TGCGCCAGCAGCTTGGGACAGGGGGCTAACTATGGCTACACCTTC
TRBJ1-5 | . | . | TRBV4-1 | CASSPQGYSNQPQHF | TGCGCCAGCAGCCCCCAGGGGTATAGCAATCAGCCCCAGCATTTT